This T cell receptor (beta chain) came from a study of T cell repertoires in cytomegalovirus infection. About this clonotype itself: Its cognate antigen is unknown.

Trimming at V came to 4 bases and at J to 0 bases, leaving 13 bases not matched to a gene. The CDR3 has 17 residues. The germline V gene encodes CDR1 SGHRS and CDR2 YFSETQ. TCRdb passed the reads through MiXCR, listing each CDR3 protein once. Of 830,000 or so distinct CDR3 sequences in the sample, 30% to 35% are singletons; the top ten hold roughly 12%. This receptor was obtained from a human donor in good health (CMV status not recorded). Some clones in this sample may be carry-over from other donors' samples. This rearrangement joins TRBV5-1 to TRBJ2-7, with 7 bases that match TRBD1. The specimen comprised cultured CD8+ T cells from PBMCs, sampled from culture after CMV antigen stimulation. This CDR3 reads CASSVAGTAQSSYEQYF. CDR3 DNA: TGCGCCAGCAGCGTGGCCGGGACAGCTCAGAGCTCCTACGAGCAGTACTTC. Full variable domain (outside the CDR3, taken from reference TRBV5-1 and TRBJ2-7): KAGVTQTPRYLIKTRGQQVTLSCSPISGHRSVSWYQQTPGQGLQFLFEYFSETQRNKGNFPGRFSGRQFSNSRSEMNVSTLELGDSALYLCASSVAGTAQSSYEQYFGPGTRLTVT.